The entry that follows covers one T cell receptor (beta chain) sequence. Its antigen target is currently unknown. Base qualities are missing; no much larger clone stands one base away. Reading from cysteine to phenylalanine, the CDR3 counts 10 amino acids. The DNA shown is the 30-base CDR3, in frame from base 1. Based on the germline V gene, the CDR1 and CDR2 sequences are SNHLY and FYNNEI. Trimming at the junction amounts to 4 bases on V and 9 bases on J, and the germline ends lie 4 bases apart. Participants in the prospective study were enrolled through a virtual design, were aged roughly 18 to 100 years, and lived in fewer than 30 United States geographic areas. In the prospective study, cohorts were assigned on the basis of participant-reported clinical history obtained from a screening survey and a study questionnaire. Recovered participants in ImmuneRACE Cohort 3 were defined as having two consecutive negative NP/OP PCR tests, clearance from a healthcare professional, or resolution of symptoms. In the prospective study, whole blood, serum and a nasopharyngeal or oropharyngeal swab were collected from each participant by mobile phlebotomists. Prospective study participants could optionally give additional blood draws and questionnaires over a roughly two-month period. Prospective study blood samples were shipped either frozen or at room temperature before DNA extraction.

TCRbeta CDR3 regions were amplified from genomic DNA by means of the immunoSEQ Assay, a bias-controlled multiplex PCR. Per the authors' processing: The number of nucleated cells in each sample was estimated from the amplification of reference gene primers within the assay. To quantify the absolute abundance of each unique TCRbeta CDR3 rearrangement, sequence reads were collapsed and filtered. Productive Simpson clonality was computed per sample as the square root of Simpson's diversity index over productive rearrangements. Drawn from immuneACCESS, this table holds only the in-frame rearrangements with V and J called that TCRdb kept. Clones are partly lost; checked studies trace under half to an unresolved V gene and leave the rest unexplained. V and J calls and clone size follow that table, whereas D and trimming were derived from the DNA. This sample comprises hundreds of thousands of clones, 85% to 90% of them detected only once. Together, the top ten hold approximately 1% of the sample.

These data are taken from a study of blood T cell repertoires in COVID-19 (TCRdb year 2020). Context from the whole study: Collaborator samples came from the United States, Italy and Spain and covered acute and convalescent phases of COVID-19. The repertoires were released in a freely available public database intended as a resource for research on the immune response to SARS-CoV-2. HLA class I and class II types, where available, came from metadata supplied by the sample provider rather than from assay-based typing. The dataset comprised deeply sampled blood TCRbeta repertoires from subjects exposed to, actively infected with, or recovered from COVID-19. The material from the prospective study consisted of cDNA or gDNA derived from T cells, B-cell-depleted T cells, or PBMCs. The samples were drawn from two sources: the first 160 participants of the ongoing ImmuneRACE study, and 1,000 to 1,500 subjects contributed by 6 global collaborators. The sample metadata nearly always contained a de-identified subject ID, COVID-19 status, age in years and sex.

General conclusions and limits of the study: How much clinical and demographic metadata was included differed by source and by participant, and the metadata was provided uncurated.

The chain was built from TRBV2 and TRBJ2-1, with the identity of the D gene unclear. Sequencing was performed on PBMCs or T cells enriched from blood (not recorded which). The clonotype was recovered from a man aged 18-30 years who had recovered from COVID-19. The CDR3 protein is CASSVREQFF. The bases read TGTGCCAGCAGTGTTCGTGAGCAGTTCTTC.